A single sample is the source of the 21 T cell receptor beta chains below, sequenced in a study of T-cell memory formation after mild COVID-19. TCRdb re-analysed the 5' RACE reads in MiXCR, keeping a single row per CDR3 protein. The table lists about 200,000 distinct CDR3 sequences, roughly 10% of them singletons. Sequenced sample: PBMCs or a T cell subset sorted from them (not recorded which). The receptors come from a man aged 18 to 30 who had mild COVID-19 (a few samples of this study predate the infection). Cell type and time point are not known.

V is TRBV7-2 and J is TRBJ1-2, with 8 bases that match TRBD1. The germline V gene encodes CDR1 SGHTA and CDR2 FQGNSA. V lost 5 bases, J lost 4 bases, and 9 bases stayed unmatched. The CDR3 runs to 15 residues. The CDR3 protein is CASSPGTGKPYGYTF. CDR3 nucleotide sequence: TGTGCCAGCAGCCCCGGGACAGGAAAGCCCTATGGCTACACCTTC.

This clonotype has at least ten counts. The chain links TRBV12-3 or TRBV12-4 to TRBJ1-3; TRBD1 aligns across 8 bases. The CDR3 contains 16 residues. J was trimmed by 3 bases and V by 5 bases; bases with no gene match: 9. This chain's CDR3 is CASSPRDRHFGNTIYF. The CDR3 region has the DNA TGTGCCAGCAGTCCCAGGGACAGGCATTTTGGAAACACCATATATTTT.

The chain links TRBV7-3 to TRBJ1-1; TRBD1 agrees at 9 bases. This CDR3 has 15 amino acids. Germline loops: CDR1 SGHTA, CDR2 FQGTGA. With 2 bases clipped from V and 5 bases from J, the junction kept 6 bases outside the gene matches. In DNA, the CDR3 is TGTGCCAGCAGCTTAGGCGGGACAGGGACGACTGAAGCTTTCTTT. Protein sequence: CASSLGGTGTTEAFF.

This clonotype was seen a few times. The genes are TRBV7-8 and TRBJ2-1; 10 bases are a match to TRBD2. V trimming: 0 bases; J trimming: 4 bases; junction bases outside the gene matches: 6. Germline-derived CDR1 and CDR2 are SGHVS and FQNEAQ. The CDR3 spans 17 residues. In nucleotides, the CDR3 is TGTGCCAGCAGCTTAGCAGCGGGGGGGTTGCTTTACAATGAGCAGTTCTTC. It translates to CASSLAAGGLLYNEQFF.

The chain joins TRBV5-1 to TRBJ2-3; D is unresolved. Per germline, CDR1 SGHRS and CDR2 YFSETQ. Trimming left V 0 bases short and J 3 bases short, with 14 bases between. The CDR3 is made up of 16 amino acids. CDR3: CASSLDWALSTDTQYF. CDR3 DNA sequence: TGCGCCAGCAGCTTGGACTGGGCCCTTTCTACAGATACGCAGTATTTT.

At least ten counts were recorded for this clonotype. The J gene is TRBJ2-3, the V gene TRBV4-1, with TRBD1 matching 7 bases. Trimming removed 4 bases from V and 6 bases from J; junction bases left unmatched: 7. The CDR3 covers 14 residues. Germline CDR1 MGHRA, CDR2 YSYEKL. The CDR3 sequence is CASSPRDSPDTQYF. The DNA for the CDR3 is TGCGCCAGCAGCCCTCGGGACAGCCCCGATACGCAGTATTTT.

This clonotype appeared a few times. This rearrangement joins TRBV4-3 to TRBJ1-4, with 7 bases aligning to TRBD1. V dropped 1 base and J dropped 7; count of bases not matched to a gene: 3. CDR3 size: 14 residues. The germline V gene has CDR1 LGHNA and CDR2 YSLEER. CDR3 loop: CASSQGDSLEKLFF. The CDR3 bases are TGCGCCAGCAGCCAAGGGGACAGTCTTGAAAAACTGTTTTTT.

This clonotype was counted a few times. This chain links TRBV6-6 with TRBJ1-2, with D possibly matching TRBD1 (6 bases). Per the germline V gene, CDR1 is MNHNY and CDR2 is SVGAGI (reference sequence). The V and J ends lost 8 bases and 1 base respectively, with 11 bases between them. The CDR3 length is 13 residues. The CDR3 loop is CASGRQDNYGYTF. The CDR3 region has the DNA TGTGCCAGCGGCCGACAGGATAACTATGGCTACACCTTC.

The table lists this clonotype with many counts. The rearrangement uses TRBV5-1 and TRBJ2-4; D is ambiguous. Between the trimmed V and J ends, which lost 3 bases and 5 bases, there was a span of 3 bases. The CDR3 loop spans 11 amino acids. Germline CDR1 SGHRS, CDR2 YFSETQ. The CDR3 region has the DNA TGCGCCAGCAGCTCCGAAAACATTCAGTACTTC. This codes for CASSSENIQYF. The full variable domain, with the rest looked up from reference TRBV5-1 and TRBJ2-4, is KAGVTQTPRYLIKTRGQQVTLSCSPISGHRSVSWYQQTPGQGLQFLFEYFSETQRNKGNFPGRFSGRQFSNSRSEMNVSTLELGDSALYLCASSSENIQYFGAGTRLSVL.

At least ten counts were recorded for this clonotype. The chain recombines TRBV29-1 with TRBJ1-5; weak D call: TRBD1 (5 bases). The V and J ends lost 7 bases and 0 bases respectively, with 7 bases between them. The CDR3 contains 12 residues. In germline, CDR1 is SQVTM, CDR2 ANQGSEA. The CDR3, as DNA: TGCAGCGCACAGGATAGCAATCAGCCCCAGCATTTT. Translation gives CSAQDSNQPQHF.

The rearrangement links TRBV9 to TRBJ1-1; no firm D call. Between the trimmed V and J ends, which lost 3 bases and 2 bases, there was a span of 11 bases. The CDR3 covers 14 residues. In germline, CDR1 is SGDLS, CDR2 YYNGEE. The CDR3 region has the DNA TGTGCCAGCAGCGCCCCCCATACCAACACTGAAGCTTTCTTT. As protein: CASSAPHTNTEAFF.

V is TRBV20-1 and J is TRBJ1-2, with a weak D call TRBD1 (5 bases). Trimming removed 0 bases at V and 4 bases at J, with 15 bases between. The germline gives CDR1 DFQATT, CDR2 SNEGSKA (reference sequence). The CDR3 spans 15 residues. The CDR3 DNA is TGCAGTGCTAGAGATCAAGGGGAGATCTTCTATGGCTACACCTTC. As protein: CSARDQGEIFYGYTF.

At least ten counts were recorded for this clonotype. This rearrangement joins TRBV18 to TRBJ2-1; 8 positions match TRBD1. CDR3 length: 14 residues. The J segment lost 4 bases and the V segment lost 4 bases, leaving 3 bases of the junction unmatched. CDR1 and CDR2 (germline): KGHSH, LQKENI. This chain's CDR3 is CASSRQGPYNEQFF. In nucleotides, the CDR3 is TGTGCCAGCTCACGACAGGGGCCTTACAATGAGCAGTTCTTC. Looking up the rest from reference TRBV18 and TRBJ2-1 gives the full variable domain: NAGVMQNPRHLVRRRGQEARLRCSPMKGHSHVYWYRQLPEEGLKFMVYLQKENIIDESGMPKERFSAEFPKEGPSILRIQQVVRGDSAAYFCASSRQGPYNEQFFGPGTRLTVL.

There are a few counts of this clonotype. This sequence joins TRBV7-2 and TRBJ2-3; a possible D gene is TRBD2 (6 bases). Looked up from germline, CDR1 is SGHTA and CDR2 is FQGNSA. This CDR3 contains 19 residues. Trimming removed 2 bases from V and 0 bases from J, with 21 bases in between. CDR3 protein: CASSLMGWGSRGSTDTQYF. CDR3 DNA: TGTGCCAGCAGCTTAATGGGGTGGGGATCGCGGGGTAGCACAGATACGCAGTATTTT.

The V gene is TRBV12-5, the J gene TRBJ2-1; perhaps D is TRBD1 or TRBD2 (6 bases each). With 0 bases removed from V and 8 bases from J, the gap between germline ends came to 17 bases. This CDR3 has 16 amino acids. CDR1 is LGHNT and CDR2 is FRNRAP in the germline V gene. The CDR3 reads CASGLVTRGRIDEQFF. CDR3 bases: TGTGCTAGTGGTTTGGTAACCCGGGGGCGAATTGATGAGCAGTTCTTC. The full variable domain, its missing parts supplied by reference TRBV12-5 and TRBJ2-1, is DARVTQTPRHKVTEMGQEVTMRCQPILGHNTVFWYRQTMMQGLELLAYFRNRAPLDDSGMPKDRFSAEMPDATLATLKIQPSEPRDSAVYFCASGLVTRGRIDEQFFGPGTRLTVL.

V and J are TRBV20-1 and TRBJ2-4, with D perhaps TRBD1 or TRBD2 (5 bases each). The CDR3 has 11 residues. The germline V gene encodes CDR1 DFQATT and CDR2 SNEGSKA (reference sequence). Between the trimmed V and J ends, which lost 3 bases and 12 bases, there was a span of 12 bases. CDR3 coding DNA: TGCAGTGCTAGCCTCAGAGGGGATCAGTACTTC. It is translated as CSASLRGDQYF.

This chain uses TRBV6-5 with TRBJ2-7; the match to TRBD1 covers 7 bases. Germline assignment: CDR1 MNHEY and CDR2 SVGAGI. V lost 3 bases, J lost 7 bases, and 12 bases stayed unmatched. This CDR3 has 15 amino acids. This chain's CDR3 is CASSYSSSGGYEQYF. The CDR3 DNA reads as TGTGCCAGCAGTTATTCGTCGTCAGGGGGTTATGAGCAGTACTTC.

The rearrangement links TRBV5-1 to TRBJ2-5, with 8 bases lining up with TRBD2. V trimming: 0 bases; J trimming: 0 bases; junction bases outside the gene matches: 4. The CDR3 has 16 residues. Germline V gives CDR1 SGHRS, CDR2 YFSETQ. CDR3 amino acids: CASSLALRGDQETQYF. In DNA, the CDR3 is TGCGCCAGCAGCTTGGCTTTGCGGGGGGACCAAGAGACCCAGTACTTC.

This clonotype was detected a few times. V usage is TRBV7-2 and J usage is TRBJ1-2; maybe TRBD1 (5 bases). The CDR3 consists of 13 residues. Germline CDR1 is SGHTA and CDR2 is FQGNSA. The germline V and J ends were trimmed by 4 bases and 4 bases, with 10 bases remaining between them. In DNA form, the CDR3 reads TGTGCCAGCAGCTCAAAGGGGAGCTATGGCTACACCTTC. Amino acid sequence: CASSSKGSYGYTF.

This clonotype was seen repeatedly, ten times or more. This chain connects TRBV29-1 to TRBJ2-3; D unresolved. Germline V gives CDR1 SQVTM, CDR2 ANQGSEA. The CDR3 covers 12 residues. With 7 bases removed from V and 4 bases from J, the gap between germline ends came to 12 bases. Here the CDR3 DNA reads TGCAGCGCCCCGTTTGAGGCAGATACGCAGTATTTT. It specifies CSAPFEADTQYF.

The table lists this clonotype with many counts. The genes are TRBV7-9 and TRBJ2-3; the D is unclear. Trimming removed 1 base from V and 0 bases from J, with 5 bases in between. Looked up from germline, CDR1 is SEHNR and CDR2 is FQNEAQ (reference sequence). This CDR3 region has 14 residues. The CDR3 loop reads CASSLEGSTDTQYF. The CDR3 region has the DNA TGTGCCAGCAGCTTAGAGGGTAGCACAGATACGCAGTATTTT.